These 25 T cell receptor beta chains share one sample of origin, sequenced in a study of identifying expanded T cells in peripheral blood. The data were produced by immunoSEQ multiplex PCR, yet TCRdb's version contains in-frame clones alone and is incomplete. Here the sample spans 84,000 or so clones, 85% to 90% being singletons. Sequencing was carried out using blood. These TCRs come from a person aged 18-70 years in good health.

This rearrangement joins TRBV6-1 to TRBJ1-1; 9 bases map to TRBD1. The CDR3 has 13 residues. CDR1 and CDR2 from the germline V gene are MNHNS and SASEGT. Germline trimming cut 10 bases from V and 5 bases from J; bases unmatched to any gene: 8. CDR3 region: CATQGQGQTEAFF. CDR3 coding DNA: TGTGCCACCCAGGGACAGGGACAAACTGAAGCTTTCTTT.

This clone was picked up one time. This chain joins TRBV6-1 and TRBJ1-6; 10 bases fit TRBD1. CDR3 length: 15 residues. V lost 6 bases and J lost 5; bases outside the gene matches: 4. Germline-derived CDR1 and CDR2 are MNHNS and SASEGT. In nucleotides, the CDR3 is TGTGCCAGCAGGGGACAGGGGAATGATAATTCACCCCTCCACTTT. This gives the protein CASRGQGNDNSPLHF.

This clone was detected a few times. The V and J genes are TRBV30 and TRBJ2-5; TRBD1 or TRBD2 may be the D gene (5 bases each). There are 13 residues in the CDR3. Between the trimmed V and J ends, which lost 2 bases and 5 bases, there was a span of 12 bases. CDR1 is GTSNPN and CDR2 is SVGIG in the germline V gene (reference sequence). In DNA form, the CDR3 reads TGTGCCTGGAGTCATGGGGGAGAGGAGACCCAGTACTTC. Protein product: CAWSHGGEETQYF.

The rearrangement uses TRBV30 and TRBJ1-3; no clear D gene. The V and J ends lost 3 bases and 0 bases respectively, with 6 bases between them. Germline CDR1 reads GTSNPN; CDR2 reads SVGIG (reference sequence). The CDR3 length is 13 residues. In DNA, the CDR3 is TGTGCCTGGAGAAGCCCCTCTGGAAACACCATATATTTT. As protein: CAWRSPSGNTIYF.

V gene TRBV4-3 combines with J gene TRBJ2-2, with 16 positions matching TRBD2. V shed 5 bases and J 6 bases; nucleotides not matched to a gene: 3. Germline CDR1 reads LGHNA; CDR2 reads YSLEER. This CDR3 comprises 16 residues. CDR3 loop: CASSSGTSGRAGELFF. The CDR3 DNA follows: TGCGCCAGCAGCTCAGGGACTAGCGGGAGGGCCGGGGAGCTGTTTTTT.

The chain's CDR3 is CASSRIFRDRGSHYGYTF. CDR3 bases: TGTGCCAGCAGTCGGATCTTCCGGGACAGGGGGTCGCACTATGGCTACACCTTC. The V gene is TRBV7-9, the J gene TRBJ1-2; 11 bases are shared with TRBD1. This CDR3 is built from 18 residues. With 6 bases clipped from V and 3 bases from J, the junction kept 15 bases outside the gene matches. Germline V gene sequence: CDR1 SEHNR, CDR2 FQNEAQ (reference sequence).

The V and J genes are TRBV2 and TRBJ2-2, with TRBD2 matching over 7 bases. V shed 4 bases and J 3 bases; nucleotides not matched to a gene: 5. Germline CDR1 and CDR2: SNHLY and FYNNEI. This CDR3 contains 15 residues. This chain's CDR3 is CASSGLAEDTGELFF. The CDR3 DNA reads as TGTGCCAGCAGTGGACTAGCAGAGGACACCGGGGAGCTGTTTTTT.

The CDR3 coding sequence is TGTGCCAGCAGTGAATATTCGGACTACAGGGACCCTGAAGCTTTCTTT. It specifies CASSEYSDYRDPEAFF. The gene calls are TRBV25-1 and TRBJ1-1; tentatively, D is TRBD1 (6 bases). Germline V gene data show CDR1 as MGHDK and CDR2 as SYGVNS. The CDR3 consists of 16 residues. Trimming took 0 bases from V and 6 from J, leaving 17 bases between them. Full variable domain (missing parts from reference TRBV25-1 and TRBJ1-1): EADIYQTPRYLVIGTGKKITLECSQTMGHDKMYWYQQDPGMELHLIHYSYGVNSTEKGDLSSESTVSRIRTEHFPLTLESARPSHTSQYLCASSEYSDYRDPEAFFGQGTRLTVV.

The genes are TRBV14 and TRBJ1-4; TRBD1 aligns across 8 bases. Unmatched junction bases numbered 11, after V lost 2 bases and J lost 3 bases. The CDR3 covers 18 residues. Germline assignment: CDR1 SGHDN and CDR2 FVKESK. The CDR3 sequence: CASSQSPLTGGANEKLFF. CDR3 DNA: TGTGCCAGCAGCCAATCACCCCTAACAGGGGGAGCTAATGAAAAACTGTTTTTT.

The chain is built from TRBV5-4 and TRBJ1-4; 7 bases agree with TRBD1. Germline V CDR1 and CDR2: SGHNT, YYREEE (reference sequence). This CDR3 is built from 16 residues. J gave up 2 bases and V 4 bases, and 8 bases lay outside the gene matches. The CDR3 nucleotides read TGTGCCAGCAGCCCGGAACAGGGGAGGACTAATGAAAAACTGTTTTTT. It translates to CASSPEQGRTNEKLFF.

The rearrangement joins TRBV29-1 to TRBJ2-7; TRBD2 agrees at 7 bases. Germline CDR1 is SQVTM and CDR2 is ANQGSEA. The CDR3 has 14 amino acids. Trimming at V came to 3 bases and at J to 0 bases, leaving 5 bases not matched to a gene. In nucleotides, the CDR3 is TGCAGCGTTGAGGCGGGAGCGTCCTCCTACGAGCAGTACTTC. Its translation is CSVEAGASSYEQYF.

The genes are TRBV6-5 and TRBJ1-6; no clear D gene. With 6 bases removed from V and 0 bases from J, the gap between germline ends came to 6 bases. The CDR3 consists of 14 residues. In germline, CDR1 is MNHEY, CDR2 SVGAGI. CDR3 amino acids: CASRGSSYNSPLHF. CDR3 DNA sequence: TGTGCCAGCAGGGGGAGCTCCTATAATTCACCCCTCCACTTT.

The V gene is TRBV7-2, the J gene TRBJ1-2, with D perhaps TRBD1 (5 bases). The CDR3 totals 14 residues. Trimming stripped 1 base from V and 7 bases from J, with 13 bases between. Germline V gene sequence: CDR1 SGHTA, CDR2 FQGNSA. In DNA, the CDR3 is TGTGCCAGCAGCTTAGATGACAGAAGAGGTGGCTACACCTTC. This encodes CASSLDDRRGGYTF.

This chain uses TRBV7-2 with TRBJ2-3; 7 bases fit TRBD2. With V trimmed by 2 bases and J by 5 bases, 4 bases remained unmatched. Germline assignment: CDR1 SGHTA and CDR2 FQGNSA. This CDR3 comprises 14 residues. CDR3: CASSLMVAGDTQYF. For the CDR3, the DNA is TGTGCCAGCAGCTTAATGGTAGCGGGAGATACGCAGTATTTT.

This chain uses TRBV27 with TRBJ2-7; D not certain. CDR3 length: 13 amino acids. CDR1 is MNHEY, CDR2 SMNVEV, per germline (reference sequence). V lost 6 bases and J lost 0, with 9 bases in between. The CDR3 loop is CASSPLSSYEQYF. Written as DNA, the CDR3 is TGTGCCAGCAGCCCCCTTAGCTCCTACGAGCAGTACTTC.

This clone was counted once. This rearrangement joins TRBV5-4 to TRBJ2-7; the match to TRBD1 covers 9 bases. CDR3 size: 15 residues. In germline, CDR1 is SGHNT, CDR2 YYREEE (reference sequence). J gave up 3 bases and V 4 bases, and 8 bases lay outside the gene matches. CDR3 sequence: CASSVGPGQGYEQYF. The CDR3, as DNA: TGTGCCAGCAGCGTAGGACCGGGACAGGGCTACGAGCAGTACTTC.

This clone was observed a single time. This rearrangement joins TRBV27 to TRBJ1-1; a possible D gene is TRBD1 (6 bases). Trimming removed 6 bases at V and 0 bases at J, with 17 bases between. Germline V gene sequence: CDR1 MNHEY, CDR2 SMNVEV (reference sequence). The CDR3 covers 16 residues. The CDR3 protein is CASSLAGQGMNTEAFF. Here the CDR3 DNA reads TGTGCCAGCAGCCTAGCTGGTCAGGGGATGAACACTGAAGCTTTCTTT.

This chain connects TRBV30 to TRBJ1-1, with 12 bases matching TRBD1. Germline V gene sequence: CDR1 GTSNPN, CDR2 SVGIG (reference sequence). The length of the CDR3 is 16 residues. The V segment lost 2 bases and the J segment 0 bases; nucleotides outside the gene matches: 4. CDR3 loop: CAWSWDRGPVNTEAFF. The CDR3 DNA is TGTGCCTGGAGTTGGGACAGGGGGCCTGTGAACACTGAAGCTTTCTTT.

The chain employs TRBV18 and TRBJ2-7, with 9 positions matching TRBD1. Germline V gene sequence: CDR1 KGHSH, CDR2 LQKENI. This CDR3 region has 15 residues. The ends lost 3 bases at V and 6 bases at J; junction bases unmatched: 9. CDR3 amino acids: CASSPVTGGSSEQYF. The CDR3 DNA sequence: TGTGCCAGCTCACCGGTGACAGGGGGTAGTAGCGAGCAGTACTTC.

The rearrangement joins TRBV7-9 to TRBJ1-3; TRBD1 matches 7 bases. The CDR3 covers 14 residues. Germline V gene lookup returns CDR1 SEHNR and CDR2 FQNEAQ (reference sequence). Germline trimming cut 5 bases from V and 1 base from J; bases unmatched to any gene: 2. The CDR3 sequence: CASSPTGSGNTIYF. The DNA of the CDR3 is TGTGCCAGCAGCCCGACAGGGTCTGGAAACACCATATATTTT.

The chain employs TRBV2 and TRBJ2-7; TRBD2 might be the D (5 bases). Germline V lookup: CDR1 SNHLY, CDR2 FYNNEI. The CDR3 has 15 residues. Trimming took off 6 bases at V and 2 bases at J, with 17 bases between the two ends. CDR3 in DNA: TGTGCCAGCAGAATGAGGACTGGCGAAACCTACGAGCAGTACTTC. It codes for CASRMRTGETYEQYF.

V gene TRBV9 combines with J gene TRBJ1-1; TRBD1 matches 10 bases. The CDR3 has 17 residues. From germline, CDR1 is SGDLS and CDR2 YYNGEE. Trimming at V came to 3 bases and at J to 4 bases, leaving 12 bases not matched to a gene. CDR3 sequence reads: CASSAAYRTGGLTEAFF. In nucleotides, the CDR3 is TGTGCCAGCAGCGCAGCTTATCGGACAGGGGGGCTCACTGAAGCTTTCTTT.

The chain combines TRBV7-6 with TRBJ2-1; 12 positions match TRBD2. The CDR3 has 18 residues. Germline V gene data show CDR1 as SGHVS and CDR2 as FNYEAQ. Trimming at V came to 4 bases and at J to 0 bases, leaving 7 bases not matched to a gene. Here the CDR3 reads CASSSTSGSSLSYNEQFF. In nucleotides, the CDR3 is TGTGCCAGCAGCTCGACTAGCGGGAGTTCCCTCTCCTACAATGAGCAGTTCTTC.

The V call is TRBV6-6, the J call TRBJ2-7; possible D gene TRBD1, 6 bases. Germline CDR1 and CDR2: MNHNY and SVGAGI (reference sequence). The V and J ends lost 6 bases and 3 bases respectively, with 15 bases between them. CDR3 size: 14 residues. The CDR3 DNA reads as TGTGCCAGCAGGCCAGGGGACCGCGTCTACGAGCAGTACTTC. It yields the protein CASRPGDRVYEQYF.

The CDR3 is CASSPGLAGGQETQYF. The CDR3 DNA is TGCGCCAGCAGCCCCGGACTAGCGGGCGGACAAGAGACCCAGTACTTC. V usage is TRBV5-1 and J usage is TRBJ2-5, with 11 bases identical to TRBD2. The V gene's germline CDR1 is SGHRS and CDR2 YFSETQ. Losses at the gene ends were 4 bases for V and 2 bases for J; bases not matched to a gene: 7. The length of the CDR3 is 16 residues.